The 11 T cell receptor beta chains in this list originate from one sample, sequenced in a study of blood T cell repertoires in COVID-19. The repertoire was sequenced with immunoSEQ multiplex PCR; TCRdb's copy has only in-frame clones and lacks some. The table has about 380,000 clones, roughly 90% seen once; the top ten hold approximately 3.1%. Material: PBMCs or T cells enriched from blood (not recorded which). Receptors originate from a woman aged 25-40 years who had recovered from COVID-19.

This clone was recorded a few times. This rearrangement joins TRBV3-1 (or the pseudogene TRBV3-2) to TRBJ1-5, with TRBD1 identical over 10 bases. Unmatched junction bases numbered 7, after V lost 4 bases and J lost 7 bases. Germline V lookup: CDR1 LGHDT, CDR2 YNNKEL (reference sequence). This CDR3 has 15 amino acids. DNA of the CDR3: TGTGCCAGCAGCCTTGGGACAGGGGCACGACAGCCCCAGCATTTT. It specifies CASSLGTGARQPQHF.

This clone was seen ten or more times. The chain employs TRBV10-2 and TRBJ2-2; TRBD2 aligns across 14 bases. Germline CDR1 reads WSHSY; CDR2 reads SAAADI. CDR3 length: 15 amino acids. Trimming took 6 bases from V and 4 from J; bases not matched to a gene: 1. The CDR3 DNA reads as TGCGCCAGCAGGACTAGCGGGGGGGGCACCGGGGAGCTGTTTTTT. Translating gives CASRTSGGGTGELFF.

DNA of the CDR3: TGTGCCAGCAGCCCAGGGGACAGGGGGCTAGGGGAGCAGTACTTC. This gives the protein CASSPGDRGLGEQYF. This chain links TRBV5-5 with TRBJ2-7; 12 bases fit TRBD1. The length of the CDR3 is 15 residues. The ends lost 4 bases at V and 7 bases at J; junction bases unmatched: 9. The V gene's germline CDR1 is SGHKS and CDR2 YYEKEE (reference sequence).

The CDR3 region is CASSTRQGASWYGYTF. The CDR3 DNA sequence: TGTGCCAGCAGCACCAGACAGGGGGCGAGTTGGTATGGCTACACCTTC. V is TRBV11-2 and J is TRBJ1-2; the match to TRBD1 covers 10 bases. The CDR3 is made up of 16 amino acids. V lost 5 bases to trimming and J lost 5 bases; unmatched junction nucleotides: 11. Germline V CDR1 and CDR2: SGHAT, FQNNGV.

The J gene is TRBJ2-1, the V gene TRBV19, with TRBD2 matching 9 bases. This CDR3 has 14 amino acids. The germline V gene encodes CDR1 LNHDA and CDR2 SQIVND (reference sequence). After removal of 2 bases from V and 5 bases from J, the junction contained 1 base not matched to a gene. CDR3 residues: CASSIIAGDNEQFF. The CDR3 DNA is TGTGCCAGTAGTATAATAGCGGGGGACAATGAGCAGTTCTTC.

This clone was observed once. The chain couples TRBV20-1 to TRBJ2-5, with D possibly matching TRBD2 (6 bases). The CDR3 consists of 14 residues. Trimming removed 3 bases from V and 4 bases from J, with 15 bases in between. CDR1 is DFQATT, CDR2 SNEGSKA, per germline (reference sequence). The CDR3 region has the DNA TGCAGTGCTAGTTTGACTAGTCAGTTAGAGACCCAGTACTTC. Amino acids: CSASLTSQLETQYF.

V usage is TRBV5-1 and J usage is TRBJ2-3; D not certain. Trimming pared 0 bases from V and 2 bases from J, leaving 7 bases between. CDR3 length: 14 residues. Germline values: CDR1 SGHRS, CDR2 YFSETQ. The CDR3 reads CASSLEHHTDTQYF. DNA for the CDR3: TGCGCCAGCAGCTTGGAGCATCACACAGATACGCAGTATTTT.

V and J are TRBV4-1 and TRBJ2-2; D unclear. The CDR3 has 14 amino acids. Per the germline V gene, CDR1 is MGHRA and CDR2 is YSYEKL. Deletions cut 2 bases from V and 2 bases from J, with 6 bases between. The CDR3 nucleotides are TGCGCCAGCAGCCAACCAACAAACACCGGGGAGCTGTTTTTT. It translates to CASSQPTNTGELFF.

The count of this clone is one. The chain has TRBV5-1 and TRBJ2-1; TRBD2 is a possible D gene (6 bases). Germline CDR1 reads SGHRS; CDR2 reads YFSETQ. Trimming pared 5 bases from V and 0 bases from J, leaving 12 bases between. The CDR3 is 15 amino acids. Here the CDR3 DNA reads TGCGCCAGCAGACCTAGCGATTTCTCCTACAATGAGCAGTTCTTC. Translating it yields CASRPSDFSYNEQFF.

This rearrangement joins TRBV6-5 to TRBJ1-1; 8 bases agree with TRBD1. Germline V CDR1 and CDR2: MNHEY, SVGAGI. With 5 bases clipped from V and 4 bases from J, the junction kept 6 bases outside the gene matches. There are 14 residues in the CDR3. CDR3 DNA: TGTGCCAGCAGTCCACCTACAGGGGGCACTGAAGCTTTCTTT. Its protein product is CASSPPTGGTEAFF.

CDR3 DNA sequence: TGTGCCAGCGAACCTGGACAGGGGGCGTTGGAAGCTTTCTTT. Protein sequence: CASEPGQGALEAFF. The genes are TRBV6-5 and TRBJ1-1, with 11 bases identical to TRBD1. Trimming cost V 8 bases and J 8 bases; bases outside gene matches: 10. CDR3 length: 14 residues. The germline CDR1 and CDR2 sequences are MNHEY and SVGAGI.